A selection of T cell receptor beta chains follows, all from one sample in a study of beta chain features in type 1 diabetes. The method was immunoSEQ multiplex PCR; TCRdb's version includes in-frame clones alone and lacks a portion of them. This sample has about 160,000 clones, with roughly 9.1% found just once. Sequenced: central memory CD4+ T cells from blood. The source of these receptors is a young woman in good health. The conserved cysteine and the conserved F or W are not part of the CDR3 here. Each record gives: J gene, V gene, clone size, CDR3 protein. Size is omitted from some rows. Given values are once, few, many or a class for expanded clones.

J: TRBJ2-1
V: TRBV7-9
size: few
CDR3: ASSLAKSSGGLDEQF

J: TRBJ1-5
V: TRBV28
size: NA
CDR3: ASSLGAGNQPQH

J: TRBJ2-3
V: TRBV30
size: few
CDR3: AWSPGGYGDTQY

J: TRBJ2-5
V: TRBV11-2
size: NA
CDR3: ASSPGATSAKETQY

J: TRBJ2-2
V: TRBV9
size: many
CDR3: ASSVRNTGELF

J: TRBJ2-3
V: TRBV5-4
size: few
CDR3: ASSLAERDPQY

J: TRBJ2-5
V: TRBV9
size: few
CDR3: ASGSGPFLTQY

J: TRBJ1-1
V: TRBV30
size: few
CDR3: AWPPGHMGTEAF

J: TRBJ1-6
V: TRBV27
size: few
CDR3: ASSRPTGPNSPLH

J: TRBJ2-7
V: TRBV19
size: NA
CDR3: ASSMERLFYEQY

J: TRBJ2-2
V: TRBV30
size: few
CDR3: AWRRVAGELF

J: TRBJ1-6
V: TRBV7-2
size: NA
CDR3: ASSADSSGNSPLH

J: TRBJ2-1
V: TRBV11-3
size: few
CDR3: ASSGQTYNEQF

J: TRBJ1-4
V: TRBV5-6
size: NA
CDR3: ASSLTGGEEKLF

J: TRBJ2-6
V: TRBV5-6
size: few
CDR3: ASRGGVYNSGANVLT

J: TRBJ1-2
V: TRBV5-6
size: few
CDR3: ASSLTGVDGYT

J: TRBJ2-3
V: TRBV6-5
size: NA
CDR3: ASTQSFTDTQY

J: TRBJ2-6
V: TRBV7-8
size: few
CDR3: ASSLFQVLEANVLT

J: TRBJ1-1
V: TRBV6-4
size: NA
CDR3: ASSAQGGTEAF

J: TRBJ2-5
V: TRBV30
size: NA
CDR3: AWSSRTTHQETQY

J: TRBJ2-1
V: TRBV2
size: many
CDR3: ASSGGREQF

J: TRBJ1-5
V: TRBV7-8
size: few
CDR3: ASRRAGGNQPQH

J: TRBJ2-3
V: TRBV7-3
size: few
CDR3: ASRPSASSTDTQY

J: TRBJ2-2
V: TRBV30
size: few
CDR3: AWSWASWAIPGELF

J: TRBJ2-6
V: TRBV5-1
size: few
CDR3: ASSLDTGILANVLT

J: TRBJ2-3
V: TRBV5-4
size: few
CDR3: ASSLGLGGDTQY

J: TRBJ2-1
V: TRBV5-1
size: few
CDR3: ASSLKGDNEQF

J: TRBJ1-1
V: TRBV18
size: NA
CDR3: ASSPDQLRQGNTEAF

J: TRBJ1-5
V: TRBV6-1
size: few
CDR3: ASSHEYNQPQH

J: TRBJ2-7
V: TRBV28
size: NA
CDR3: ASRGRDTLSYEQY

J: TRBJ2-7
V: TRBV14
size: NA
CDR3: ASSQEFGFMPSPEQY

J: TRBJ2-1
V: TRBV11-2
size: NA
CDR3: ASTTGYNEQF

J: TRBJ1-1
V: TRBV5-1
size: few
CDR3: ASNDRGYTEAF

J: TRBJ2-1
V: TRBV7-2
size: few
CDR3: ASSLEAGVYNEQF

J: TRBJ1-1
V: TRBV30
size: few
CDR3: AWSDRMNTEAF

J: TRBJ2-7
V: TRBV5-3
size: NA
CDR3: ARSCRDTTYEQY

J: TRBJ1-1
V: TRBV5-1
size: few
CDR3: ASSFQMNTEAF

J: TRBJ2-3
V: TRBV9
size: NA
CDR3: ASSVDSNTDTQY

J: TRBJ1-1
V: TRBV7-2
size: NA
CDR3: ASSSRSGQGNTEAF

J: TRBJ2-2
V: TRBV14
size: many
CDR3: ASSQAFLAGETGELF

J: TRBJ2-3
V: TRBV27
size: many
CDR3: ASSQTLAADTQY

J: TRBJ2-7
V: TRBV2
size: few
CDR3: ASREQIYNSYEQY

J: TRBJ1-1
V: TRBV4-3
size: many
CDR3: ASSQVTGRGTEAF

J: TRBJ1-2
V: TRBV30
size: NA
CDR3: AWSRGDSYT

J: TRBJ2-2
V: TRBV7-6
size: few
CDR3: ASSSGQVMNTGELF

J: TRBJ1-4
V: TRBV5-1
size: NA
CDR3: ASSSQATNEKLF

J: TRBJ2-1
V: TRBV9
size: few
CDR3: ASSGPGLAGFYNEQF

J: TRBJ2-5
V: TRBV11-2
size: few
CDR3: ASSNRGLAGVETQY

J: TRBJ1-3
V: TRBV4-2
size: NA
CDR3: ASSLNTGFGNTIY

J: TRBJ1-1
V: TRBV20-1
size: few
CDR3: SAQTLVTAF

J: TRBJ2-2
V: TRBV4-2
size: few
CDR3: ASASGTNTGELF

J: TRBJ1-2
V: TRBV20-1
size: few
CDR3: SARGDSSYT

J: TRBJ2-1
V: TRBV7-2
size: NA
CDR3: ASSSPRGSVTYNEQF

J: TRBJ1-2
V: TRBV2
size: NA
CDR3: ASSGQGPFGGYT

J: TRBJ2-7
V: TRBV5-6
size: NA
CDR3: ASSPSSLAGAYEQY